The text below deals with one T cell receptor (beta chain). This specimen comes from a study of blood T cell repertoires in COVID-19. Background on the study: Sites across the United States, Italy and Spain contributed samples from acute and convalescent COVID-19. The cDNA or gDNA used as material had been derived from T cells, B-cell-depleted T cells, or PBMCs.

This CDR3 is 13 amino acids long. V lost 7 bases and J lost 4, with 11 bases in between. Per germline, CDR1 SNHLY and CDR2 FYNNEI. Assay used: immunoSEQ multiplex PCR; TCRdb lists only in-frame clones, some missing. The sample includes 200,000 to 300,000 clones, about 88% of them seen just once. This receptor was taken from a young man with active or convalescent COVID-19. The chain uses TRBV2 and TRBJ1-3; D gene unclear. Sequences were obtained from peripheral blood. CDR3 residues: CASTDISGNTIYF. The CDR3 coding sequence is TGTGCCAGCACCGATATAAGCGGAAACACCATATATTTT.